The 19 T cell receptor beta chains listed next were all sequenced from one sample in a study of T-cell reconstitution after alpha-beta-depleted transplantation in children listed by TCRdb under 2016. Per the publication, the treatment or condition label means: allogeneic hematopoietic cell transplantation with graft depleted of TCRalphabeta T cells and CD19 B cells. The library was prepared using PCR. TCRdb records Illumina HiSeq 2500 as the sequencer. Molecular barcoding was employed in the preparation of TCR libraries, with unique molecular identifiers being used to normalize TCRbeta repertoire quantification. TCRdb reanalyzed the raw reads on its own, using fastp at Q25 for trimming and MiXCR for clone calling, and kept in-frame beta chains. Rows matching on CDR3 protein sequence are summarized as one entry with the most common DNA and genes. The sample data list more than 400,000 distinct CDR3 sequences, and about an eighth of these were observed just once. Jointly, the top ten make up about 14% of the sample.

The sequencing here drew on PBMCs, mostly from graft donor cells, taken 180 days after TCRalphabeta/CD19-depleted stem cell transplant. The receptors stem from a female patient between 2 and 10 years old who had a stem cell transplant for aplastic anemia, so the T cells may come from the graft donor.

The chain links TRBV6-1 to TRBJ2-2, with TRBD2 identical over 11 bases. Germline assignment: CDR1 MNHNS and CDR2 SASEGT. V trimming: 6 bases; J trimming: 10 bases; junction bases outside the gene matches: 4. CDR3 length equals 13 residues. The CDR3 here is CASRPGLAEELFF. The CDR3 DNA follows: TGTGCCAGCAGACCGGGACTAGCGGAGGAGCTGTTTTTT.

This clonotype was found a few times. V and J are TRBV10-3 and TRBJ2-1, with unresolved D. This CDR3 has 14 residues. Trimming removed 2 bases from V and 10 bases from J, with 15 bases in between. The germline V gene has CDR1 ENHRY and CDR2 SYGVKD. The DNA of the CDR3 is TGTGCCATCAGTGAGCAACCAGACACACAAGAGCAGTTCTTC. Protein sequence: CAISEQPDTQEQFF.

This clonotype appeared a few times. The chain employs TRBV7-3 and TRBJ2-2, with a tentative D call TRBD2 (6 bases). This CDR3 comprises 16 residues. The V end lost 2 bases, the J end lost 6 bases, and 16 bases lay between the germline ends. Germline CDR1 reads SGHTA; CDR2 reads FQGTGA. The CDR3 sequence is CASSLVPTGDPGELFF. CDR3 sequence (DNA): TGTGCCAGCAGCTTAGTGCCGACGGGAGACCCCGGGGAGCTGTTTTTT. Full variable domain (remainder filled in from reference TRBV7-3 and TRBJ2-2): GAGVSQTPSNKVTEKGKYVELRCDPISGHTALYWYRQSLGQGPEFLIYFQGTGAADDSGLPNDRFFAVRPEGSVSTLKIQRTERGDSAVYLCASSLVPTGDPGELFFGEGSRLTVL.

The chain has TRBV28 and TRBJ1-3; D perhaps matches TRBD1 (5 bases). V shed 5 bases and J shed 0 bases, with 11 bases lying between them. CDR3 length equals 15 residues. The germline gives CDR1 MDHEN, CDR2 SYDVKM. Here the CDR3 DNA reads TGTGCCAGCAGTCGGGACCTCATCTCTGGAAACACCATATATTTT. This gives the protein CASSRDLISGNTIYF.

This clonotype appeared a few times. A much larger clone differs from this one at a single base, so this may be a read error. The chain has TRBV6-6 and TRBJ2-2; perhaps TRBD1 as D (6 bases). The CDR3 covers 12 residues. Germline CDR1 reads MNHNY; CDR2 reads SVGAGI (reference sequence). CDR3 loop: CAGSTGPGELFF. Written as DNA, the CDR3 is TGTGCCGGCAGTACAGGGCCCGGGGAGCTGTTTTTT.

This clonotype was seen only a few times. The chain couples TRBV28 to TRBJ2-7; 8 bases fit TRBD2. J was trimmed by 2 bases and V by 7 bases; bases with no gene match: 7. This CDR3 spans 14 amino acids. Germline lookup yields CDR1 MDHEN and CDR2 SYDVKM. This CDR3 is CASKPGLDPYEQYF. The CDR3 DNA follows: TGTGCCAGCAAACCGGGACTAGACCCCTACGAGCAGTACTTC. Filled out from reference TRBV28 and TRBJ2-7, the complete variable domain reads DVKVTQSSRYLVKRTGEKVFLECVQDMDHENMFWYRQDPGLGLRLIYFSYDVKMKEKGDIPEGYSVSREKKERFSLILESASTNQTSMYLCASKPGLDPYEQYFGPGTRLTVT.

This clonotype was found many times. J is TRBJ2-1 and V is TRBV20-1; possibly TRBD2 for D (5 bases). Germline V gene sequence: CDR1 DFQATT, CDR2 SNEGSKA (reference sequence). With 1 base removed from V and 1 base from J, the gap between germline ends came to 14 bases. The CDR3 has 16 residues. This CDR3 is CSARGGSPGSYNEQFF. As DNA, the CDR3 is TGCAGTGCTAGAGGTGGATCCCCGGGGTCCTACAATGAGCAGTTCTTC.

This clonotype was picked up many times. The rearrangement uses TRBV18 and TRBJ2-7; the D is unclear. CDR3 length equals 14 residues. Between the trimmed V and J ends, which lost 3 bases and 0 bases, there was a span of 9 bases. Looked up from germline, CDR1 is KGHSH and CDR2 is LQKENI. The CDR3 region is CASSPNPSSYEQYF. As DNA, the CDR3 is TGTGCCAGCTCACCCAACCCGAGCTCCTACGAGCAGTACTTC. Full variable domain (missing parts from reference TRBV18 and TRBJ2-7): NAGVMQNPRHLVRRRGQEARLRCSPMKGHSHVYWYRQLPEEGLKFMVYLQKENIIDESGMPKERFSAEFPKEGPSILRIQQVVRGDSAAYFCASSPNPSSYEQYFGPGTRLTVT.

This clonotype was seen ten or more times. The CDR3 DNA is TGTGCCAGCAGCCTGGTCGGAGGATCTGGAAACACCATATATTTT. Its protein is CASSLVGGSGNTIYF. V usage is TRBV7-2 and J usage is TRBJ1-3; D gene ambiguous. V was shortened by 5 bases and J by 1 base, with 12 bases between the two germline ends. Germline V lookup: CDR1 SGHTA, CDR2 FQGNSA. The CDR3 is 15 residues long.

This clonotype has only a few counts. This chain uses TRBV24-1 with TRBJ2-1; 15 nucleotides agree with TRBD2. Unmatched junction bases numbered 3, after V lost 3 bases and J lost 7 bases. Germline V gene sequence: CDR1 KGHDR, CDR2 SFDVKD. The CDR3 is 16 residues long. This CDR3 reads CATSDAGTSGRNEQFF. As DNA, the CDR3 is TGTGCCACCAGTGATGCCGGGACTAGCGGGAGGAATGAGCAGTTCTTC.

This clonotype occurred a few times. V is TRBV6-2 or TRBV6-3 and J is TRBJ1-2, with 7 nucleotides matching TRBD1. CDR3 length: 14 residues. Germline loops: CDR1 MNHEY, CDR2 SVGEGT. V trimming: 7 bases; J trimming: 5 bases; junction bases outside the gene matches: 10. The CDR3 spells CASTGTAFGYGYTF. CDR3 in DNA: TGTGCCAGCACCGGGACAGCCTTTGGTTATGGCTACACCTTC.

In this sample, this clonotype turned up many times. The rearrangement uses TRBV5-1 and TRBJ2-1, with 7 bases fitting TRBD1. V lost 4 bases, J lost 8 bases, and 18 bases stayed unmatched. CDR3 length: 17 amino acids. Germline V gene data show CDR1 as SGHRS and CDR2 as YFSETQ. CDR3 sequence (DNA): TGCGCCAGCAGCATTACAGGGGAAAACTTTCTCTCCCATGAGCAGTTCTTC. As protein: CASSITGENFLSHEQFF.

This rearrangement joins TRBV5-1 to TRBJ2-1, with 13 bases matching TRBD2. CDR3 length: 18 residues. Germline V gives CDR1 SGHRS, CDR2 YFSETQ. V lost 4 bases and J lost 0; bases outside the gene matches: 7. The CDR3 protein is CASSTGTSGVSSYNEQFF. CDR3 nucleotides: TGCGCCAGCAGCACTGGGACTAGCGGGGTTAGCTCCTACAATGAGCAGTTCTTC.

This clonotype was counted a few times. The chain carries TRBV29-1 and TRBJ1-4; D unresolved. Germline CDR1 is SQVTM and CDR2 is ANQGSEA. V lost 2 bases to trimming and J lost 8 bases, with 15 bases between them. The CDR3 covers 14 residues. Written as DNA, the CDR3 is TGCAGCGTTGAAAGTGTGGCCCAGAGGGAAAAACTGTTTTTT. Amino acid sequence: CSVESVAQREKLFF.

This clonotype has only a few counts. V is TRBV7-3 and J is TRBJ2-1; 8 bases are a match to TRBD2. V dropped 5 bases and J dropped 9; count of bases not matched to a gene: 12. Germline CDR1 reads SGHTA; CDR2 reads FQGTGA. The CDR3 is 15 amino acids. CDR3: CASSPHPTSDGEQFF. The CDR3 DNA reads TGTGCCAGCAGCCCACACCCGACTAGCGATGGTGAGCAGTTCTTC. Together with reference TRBV7-3 and TRBJ2-1, the CDR3 gives the full variable domain: GAGVSQTPSNKVTEKGKYVELRCDPISGHTALYWYRQSLGQGPEFLIYFQGTGAADDSGLPNDRFFAVRPEGSVSTLKIQRTERGDSAVYLCASSPHPTSDGEQFFGPGTRLTVL.

This clonotype has a count of ten or more. J is TRBJ2-1 and V is TRBV7-3, with 9 bases matching TRBD2. Germline V CDR1 and CDR2: SGHTA, FQGTGA. The CDR3 consists of 16 residues. With V trimmed by 5 bases and J by 7 bases, 12 bases remained unmatched. CDR3 in DNA: TGTGCCAGCAGCCCCGGGACTAGCTCTAAAATTAATGAGCAGTTCTTC. This sequence encodes CASSPGTSSKINEQFF.

The chain has TRBV20-1 and TRBJ2-7; TRBD2 aligns across 9 bases. V lost 3 bases and J lost 4; bases outside the gene matches: 4. From germline, CDR1 is DFQATT and CDR2 SNEGSKA (reference sequence). The CDR3 runs to 13 residues. CDR3 protein: CSASVSGSYEQYF. DNA for the CDR3: TGCAGTGCTAGTGTTAGCGGGAGTTACGAGCAGTACTTC.

This chain uses TRBV7-8 with TRBJ1-6, with D tentatively TRBD1 (6 bases). V gave up 6 bases and J gave up 4 bases, with 10 bases separating them. This CDR3 has 14 residues. Germline V gene data show CDR1 as SGHVS and CDR2 as FQNEAQ. This CDR3 is CASRRTGYNSPLHF. As DNA, the CDR3 is TGTGCCAGCAGACGAACAGGGTATAATTCACCCCTCCACTTT.

Worth noting for this clonotype: A junction end diverges from the germline sequence, so it may reflect a read error. CDR3 in DNA: TGTGCCAGCAGAGCTAGCGGAGCGGCGACCTACAATGAGCATTTCTTC. It translates to CASRASGAATYNEHFF. The chain recombines TRBV6-1 with TRBJ2-1; the match to TRBD2 covers 7 bases. This CDR3 has 16 amino acids. In germline, CDR1 is MNHNS, CDR2 SASEGT.